These T cell receptor beta chains were read from a single sample in a study of blood T cell repertoires in COVID-19. TCRdb's copy holds only in-frame clones and misses some; the assay was immunoSEQ multiplex PCR. Of about 160,000 clones detected, 82% appear once; the ten largest clones hold around 7%. Sequencing input: peripheral blood. The source is a middle-aged woman with COVID-19, enrolled during active disease. Both conserved end residues are part of each CDR3. The D gene is left open where the match is weak. Not all rows give a size; the values are once, few, many and, for expanded clones, a class.

clone_size	d_call	v_call	j_call	cdr3_aa	cdr3_nt
few	-	TRBV11-2	TRBJ1-2	CASSSEPYGGFYGYTF	TGTGCCAGCAGCTCGGAACCCTACGGGGGTTTCTATGGCTACACCTTC
-	-	TRBV5-5	TRBJ2-3	CASSFGGPGTDTQYF	TGTGCCAGCAGCTTCGGGGGGCCTGGCACAGATACGCAGTATTTT
-	TRBD1	TRBV19	TRBJ2-5	CASSSDRAAGTQYF	TGTGCCAGTAGTTCGGACAGGGCGGCGGGGACCCAGTACTTC
-	TRBD1	TRBV19	TRBJ1-2	CATPRDRVYGYTF	TGTGCCACCCCCCGGGACAGGGTGTATGGCTACACCTTC
-	-	TRBV19	TRBJ2-1	CASKTGASSYNEQFF	TGTGCCAGTAAGACGGGAGCCAGCTCCTACAATGAGCAGTTCTTC
-	TRBD2	TRBV28	TRBJ2-1	CASSFRTSGRFYNEQFF	TGTGCCAGCAGTTTTAGGACTAGCGGGAGGTTTTATAATGAGCAGTTCTTC
-	TRBD1	TRBV28	TRBJ1-6	CASSLQGVPLHF	TGTGCCAGCAGTTTACAGGGGGTTCCCCTCCACTTT
-	TRBD1	TRBV18	TRBJ1-6	CASSPSADRGNSPLHF	TGTGCCAGCTCACCATCGGCGGACAGGGGGAATTCACCCCTCCACTTT
-	TRBD1	TRBV18	TRBJ1-6	CASSPTGRNSPLHF	TGTGCCAGCTCCCCGACAGGGAGGAATTCACCCCTCCACTTT
-	-	TRBV11-2	TRBJ1-6	CASSRNTGGGHSPLHF	TGTGCCAGCAGCCGAAATACGGGGGGAGGGCATTCACCCCTCCACTTT
few	-	TRBV10-2	TRBJ1-4	CASRDTGGGKLFF	TGCGCCAGCAGGGACACCGGGGGAGGAAAACTGTTTTTT
-	TRBD2	TRBV5-4	TRBJ2-5	CASSPASSGGARTQYF	TGTGCCAGCAGCCCAGCAAGTAGCGGGGGGGCTCGGACCCAGTACTTC
-	TRBD2	TRBV10-1	TRBJ2-1	CASSDSGGYNEQFF	TGCGCCAGCAGTGACAGCGGGGGCTACAATGAGCAGTTCTTC
once	-	TRBV11-2	TRBJ2-1	CASSPSGGHGQFF	TGTGCCAGCAGCCCGTCAGGGGGGCACGGGCAGTTCTTC
-	-	TRBV7-9	TRBJ1-4	CASSSTVDAGPRSAEKLFF	TGTGCCAGCAGCTCAACCGTTGATGCAGGGCCACGATCGGCCGAAAAACTGTTTTTT
-	TRBD2	TRBV15	TRBJ2-7	CATSRGLAGDSYF	TGTGCCACCAGCAGGGGACTAGCGGGAGATTCGTACTTC
-	-	TRBV14	TRBJ1-2	CASSGSRVGYTF	TGTGCCAGCAGCGGTAGCAGGGTCGGCTACACCTTC
-	TRBD1	TRBV28	TRBJ1-2	CASSSGGTVRLYGYTF	TGTGCCAGCAGTTCCGGCGGGACAGTTCGACTCTATGGCTACACCTTC
-	-	TRBV6-6	TRBJ1-1	CASSYSSSGANEAFF	TGTGCCAGCAGTTACTCGAGTTCAGGGGCAAATGAAGCTTTCTTT
-	TRBD1	TRBV6-2/TRBV6-3	TRBJ2-7	CASSGPGQGATLSGYEQYF	TGTGCCAGCAGCGGGCCGGGACAGGGGGCCACGTTATCGGGATACGAGCAGTACTTC
-	TRBD1	TRBV28	TRBJ2-1	CASSLSGTAQFF	TGTGCCAGCAGTTTATCCGGGACAGCACAGTTCTTC
-	-	TRBV19	TRBJ1-4	CASRRRQRGGNEKLFF	TGTGCCAGTAGGAGGAGACAGCGGGGTGGTAATGAAAAACTGTTTTTT
-	TRBD1	TRBV2	TRBJ1-1	CASSYYRGDTEAFF	TGTGCCAGCAGTTATTACAGGGGGGACACTGAAGCTTTCTTT
-	-	TRBV27	TRBJ2-1	CASGSGLHEQFF	TGTGCCAGCGGATCGGGTCTGCATGAGCAGTTCTTC
few	-	TRBV2	TRBJ2-5	CASASLRETQYF	TGTGCCAGCGCTAGCCTGCGTGAGACCCAGTACTTC
-	-	TRBV27	TRBJ2-5	CASRAGGPPEETQYF	TGTGCCAGCAGAGCGGGCGGACCCCCGGAGGAGACCCAGTACTTC
-	-	TRBV15	TRBJ2-4	CATSREYYPKNIQYF	TGTGCCACCAGCAGAGAATACTACCCCAAAAACATTCAGTACTTC
-	TRBD2	TRBV27	TRBJ2-3	CASSLLLLAGGTDTQYF	TGTGCCAGCAGTTTACTCCTACTAGCGGGAGGGACAGATACGCAGTATTTT
-	TRBD1	TRBV7-8	TRBJ2-7	CASSSEDRGLYEQYF	TGTGCCAGCAGCTCCGAAGACAGGGGACTTTACGAGCAGTACTTC
-	TRBD1	TRBV11-2	TRBJ1-1	CASSLWQGAGRAEAFF	TGTGCCAGCAGCTTATGGCAGGGGGCGGGGCGGGCTGAAGCTTTCTTT
-	TRBD2	TRBV7-9	TRBJ2-7	CASSRPGLAIDEQYF	TGTGCCAGCAGCCGTCCGGGACTAGCGATCGACGAGCAGTACTTC
-	-	TRBV11-2	TRBJ2-3	CASSLDLVTVTDTQYF	TGTGCCAGCAGCTTAGATCTCGTGACAGTCACAGATACGCAGTATTTT
-	-	TRBV2	TRBJ2-1	CASSDHKNEQFF	TGTGCCAGCAGTGATCACAAGAATGAGCAGTTCTTC
-	-	TRBV4-2	TRBJ2-7	CASSPYFGRINEQYF	TGTGCCAGCAGCCCATATTTTGGGAGAATAAACGAGCAGTACTTC
-	-	TRBV7-2	TRBJ1-2	CASSLEGVYGYTF	TGTGCCAGCAGCTTAGAGGGGGTGTATGGCTACACCTTC
-	-	TRBV2	TRBJ1-1	CASIMNTEAFF	TGTGCCAGCATTATGAACACTGAAGCTTTCTTT
-	TRBD2	TRBV25-1	TRBJ2-2	CASSALAGASGELFF	TGTGCCAGCAGTGCACTAGCGGGAGCGTCCGGGGAGCTGTTTTTT
-	-	TRBV6-5	TRBJ2-2	CASRPAGGELFF	TGTGCCAGCAGACCCGCCGGCGGGGAGCTGTTTTTT
-	TRBD2	TRBV7-6	TRBJ2-6	CASSLVRTSSGANVLTF	TGTGCCAGCAGCTTAGTTCGGACTAGCTCTGGGGCCAACGTCCTGACTTTC
-	TRBD2	TRBV15	TRBJ2-5	CATSRVIAGYRETQYF	TGTGCCACCAGCAGAGTCATAGCGGGATACAGAGAGACCCAGTACTTC
-	-	TRBV2	TRBJ1-2	CASTYDRDKKYGYTF	TGTGCCAGCACATATGACCGGGATAAAAAATATGGCTACACCTTC
-	-	TRBV15	TRBJ2-7	CATSRSWRLTLYEQYF	TGTGCCACCAGCAGGTCATGGAGACTAACTTTATACGAGCAGTACTTC
-	-	TRBV11-3	TRBJ1-1	CASSPGEGGAFF	TGTGCCAGCAGCCCCGGGGAAGGGGGAGCTTTCTTT
-	-	TRBV5-6	TRBJ1-1	CASSGGLGLDTEAFF	TGTGCCAGCAGTGGGGGGTTAGGGCTAGACACTGAAGCTTTCTTT
-	TRBD2	TRBV19	TRBJ2-7	CASSIRLLAGGPDSTRQYF	TGTGCCAGTAGTATTAGGCTACTAGCGGGAGGGCCTGACAGTACGAGGCAGTACTTC
-	TRBD1	TRBV27	TRBJ2-6	CASRGTGGISGANVLTF	TGTGCCAGCCGGGGGACAGGGGGTATCTCTGGGGCCAACGTCCTGACTTTC
-	TRBD1	TRBV5-1	TRBJ2-2	CASSGQGTGELFF	TGCGCCAGCAGCGGACAGGGAACCGGGGAGCTGTTTTTT
-	-	TRBV15	TRBJ1-5	CATSEGRSNQPQHF	TGTGCCACCAGTGAAGGGAGGAGCAATCAGCCCCAGCATTTT
once	-	TRBV28	TRBJ1-2	CASRIRQYGYTF	TGTGCCAGCAGGATACGACAGTATGGCTACACCTTC
-	-	TRBV2	TRBJ2-3	CASSKVGRRDTQYF	TGTGCCAGCAGTAAAGTAGGACGGAGGGATACGCAGTATTTT
-	-	TRBV7-3	TRBJ2-1	CASSPRGGDSYNEQFF	TGTGCCAGCAGCCCTAGGGGGGGCGACTCCTACAATGAGCAGTTCTTC
-	TRBD2	TRBV4-1	TRBJ2-5	CASSRVAGGGQETQYF	TGCGCCAGCAGCCGAGTCGCGGGGGGGGGCCAAGAGACCCAGTACTTC
-	-	TRBV28	TRBJ1-5	CASIPSSGGQPQHF	TGTGCCAGCATTCCCTCGTCCGGAGGTCAGCCCCAGCATTTT
-	-	TRBV14	TRBJ1-6	CASSPRPARNSPLHF	TGTGCCAGCAGCCCAAGGCCGGCCAGGAATTCACCCCTCCACTTT
-	TRBD1	TRBV28	TRBJ1-1	CASTPSGTGGYTEAFF	TGTGCCAGCACCCCGTCCGGGACAGGGGGGTACACTGAAGCTTTCTTT
once	TRBD2	TRBV5-6	TRBJ2-3	CASSVTSGGRTDTQYF	TGTGCCAGCAGCGTAACTAGCGGGGGCCGCACAGATACGCAGTATTTT
once	TRBD2	TRBV25-1	TRBJ2-2	CASSEWASGREELFF	TGTGCCAGCAGTGAATGGGCTAGCGGGAGAGAGGAGCTGTTTTTT
-	TRBD2	TRBV7-8	TRBJ2-1	CASSSPRTSGGASYNEQFF	TGTGCCAGCAGCTCCCCCCGGACTAGCGGGGGGGCGTCCTACAATGAGCAGTTCTTC
-	TRBD2	TRBV5-8	TRBJ2-1	CASSLVGRAGGYNEQFF	TGTGCCAGCAGCTTGGTCGGGAGGGCCGGGGGATACAATGAGCAGTTCTTC